This T cell receptor beta chain was captured in a study of PD-1 blockade in classical Hodgkin lymphoma. General observations from the study: Exclusion covered patients beginning nivolumab under 1 year post-ASCT. A significant rise in TCR diversity was seen by C4D1 for CD4+ cells but not for CD8+ cells.

No patient escaped relapse after autologous stem cell transplantation, and brentuximab vedotin exposure varied. Germline V CDR1 and CDR2: MNHEY, SMNVEV (reference sequence). This CDR3 has 13 amino acids. V gave up 3 bases and J gave up 7 bases, with 10 bases separating them. Measured with immunoSEQ multiplex PCR; TCRdb has only the in-frame clones, and not every one. The sample lists roughly 50,000 clones, over 75% seen once, with around 17% in the top ten. About this clone itself: Its antigen is as yet unknown.

This receptor was obtained from a human donor with classical Hodgkin lymphoma. The chain uses TRBV27 and TRBJ2-1; TRBD2 is a possible D gene (6 bases). Sequencing was performed on peripheral blood mononuclear cells (PBMCs), taken at baseline. CDR3 in DNA: TGTGCCAGCAGTTTTGGAGGGTTTAATGAGCAGTTCTTC. Translating gives CASSFGGFNEQFF.